The 26 T cell receptor beta chains reported below all come from one sample, sequenced in a study of CD8 T cells in ankylosing spondylitis. TCRdb re-called the 5' RACE reads with MiXCR, one entry per CDR3 protein. The sample holds about 24,000 distinct CDR3 sequences, 10% to 15% seen once. The sample consisted of blood. The origin of the receptors is a male donor with ankylosing spondylitis or in good health (not recorded which).

This rearrangement joins TRBV20-1 to TRBJ2-7; weak D call: TRBD2 (6 bases). V gave up 5 bases and J gave up 3 bases, with 20 bases separating them. Germline CDR1 is DFQATT and CDR2 is SNEGSKA (reference sequence). This CDR3 is 15 amino acids long. The CDR3 loop reads CSAPKAASDSYEQYF. CDR3 sequence (DNA): TGCAGTGCTCCCAAGGCCGCTAGCGACAGCTACGAGCAGTACTTC.

This clonotype was found many times. The chain combines TRBV6-4 with TRBJ2-2, with D possibly being TRBD1 or TRBD2 (5 bases each). CDR1 and CDR2 from the germline V gene are MRHNA and SNTAGT. The CDR3 covers 15 residues. The V and J ends lost 5 bases and 5 bases respectively, with 15 bases between them. The CDR3 coding sequence is TGTGCCAGCAGTTTATACCATGGGGGAACCGGGGAGCTGTTTTTT. This codes for CASSLYHGGTGELFF.

This clonotype was picked up many times. The chain joins TRBV28 to TRBJ2-7, with D unclear. The CDR3 has 14 residues. From germline, CDR1 is MDHEN and CDR2 SYDVKM. The V end lost 1 base, the J end lost 6 bases, and 13 bases lay between the germline ends. Written as DNA, the CDR3 is TGTGCCAGCAGTTTATTGCGCCGGAGTTCCGAGCAGTACTTC. Protein: CASSLLRRSSEQYF. Using reference TRBV28 and TRBJ2-7 for the parts outside the CDR3, the full variable domain is DVKVTQSSRYLVKRTGEKVFLECVQDMDHENMFWYRQDPGLGLRLIYFSYDVKMKEKGDIPEGYSVSREKKERFSLILESASTNQTSMYLCASSLLRRSSEQYFGPGTRLTVT.

Only a few counts were recorded for this clonotype. The rearrangement uses TRBV27 and TRBJ2-5; 7 nucleotides agree with TRBD2. From germline, CDR1 is MNHEY and CDR2 SMNVEV (reference sequence). V trimming: 4 bases; J trimming: 7 bases; junction bases outside the gene matches: 6. CDR3 size: 13 residues. The CDR3 nucleotides are TGTGCCAGCAGTTCTATGTCGGGAGGGACCCAGTACTTC. Its translation is CASSSMSGGTQYF.

This clonotype showed up many times. The rearrangement joins TRBV12-2 to TRBJ1-2; the D call in the table, TRBD1, was not verified against the DNA. TRBV12-2 is a pseudogene locus. This CDR3 is built from 12 residues. Here the CDR3 reads CASRARPRSYTF. In nucleotides, the CDR3 is TGTGCAAGTCGCGCCCGTCCGCGGTCCTACACCTTC.

Ten or more counts support this clonotype. V and J are TRBV7-9 and TRBJ2-7, with 11 bases fitting TRBD2. This CDR3 contains 16 residues. The ends lost 2 bases at V and 3 bases at J; junction bases unmatched: 6. Germline loops: CDR1 SEHNR, CDR2 FQNEAQ (reference sequence). The CDR3 sequence is CASSLLAGGPGYEQYF. The CDR3 DNA reads as TGTGCCAGCAGCTTACTAGCGGGAGGCCCAGGCTACGAGCAGTACTTC. The variable domain in full, completed from reference TRBV7-9 and TRBJ2-7, reads DTGVSQNPRHKITKRGQNVTFRCDPISEHNRLYWYRQTLGQGPEFLTYFQNEAQLEKSRLLSDRFSAERPKGSFSTLEIQRTEQGDSAMYLCASSLLAGGPGYEQYFGPGTRLTVT.

This clonotype is medium-sized by share. J is TRBJ2-1 and V is TRBV28; perhaps D is TRBD1 or TRBD2 (6 bases each). The CDR3 covers 12 residues. Germline lookup yields CDR1 MDHEN and CDR2 SYDVKM. Trimming shortened V by 9 bases and J by 10 bases, and 16 bases separated the two germline ends. CDR3 residues: CASRGDWQEQFF. DNA of the CDR3: TGTGCCAGTAGGGGGGACTGGCAAGAGCAGTTCTTC.

The rearrangement joins TRBV30 to TRBJ2-5; D possibly corresponds to TRBD1 (5 bases). The length of the CDR3 is 15 residues. The V end lost 3 bases, the J end lost 1 base, and 15 bases lay between the germline ends. Germline CDR1 and CDR2: GTSNPN and SVGIG (reference sequence). CDR3 sequence (DNA): TGTGCCTGGAGAGGCTTAGGGGCGGCCCAAGAGACCCAGTACTTC. Translated, it gives CAWRGLGAAQETQYF.

This chain connects TRBV11-3 to TRBJ2-1; D might be TRBD2 (6 bases). The CDR3 loop spans 15 amino acids. Germline CDR1 and CDR2: SGHNT and YENEEA. Between the trimmed V and J ends, which lost 0 bases and 7 bases, there was a span of 13 bases. CDR3 nucleotide sequence: TGTGCCAGCAGCTTAGAGTTGGGCCGGGGGAATGAGCAGTTCTTC. Translating gives CASSLELGRGNEQFF.

This clonotype appeared many times. This chain connects TRBV24-1 to TRBJ2-5; D unclear. Germline V lookup: CDR1 KGHDR, CDR2 SFDVKD. Trimming stripped 1 base from V and 7 bases from J, with 6 bases between. The CDR3 spans 12 residues. The chain's CDR3 is CATSDFGGTQYF. The CDR3 region has the DNA TGTGCCACCAGTGATTTCGGTGGGACCCAGTACTTC.

This rearrangement joins TRBV29-1 to TRBJ1-4, with a weak D call TRBD1 (5 bases). Germline V lookup: CDR1 SQVTM, CDR2 ANQGSEA. The CDR3 has 12 residues. Between the trimmed V and J ends, which lost 7 bases and 8 bases, there was a span of 14 bases. The CDR3 is CSGGEAGEKLFF. The CDR3 DNA reads TGCAGCGGAGGGGAAGCTGGAGAAAAACTGTTTTTT.

This clonotype has at least ten counts. The chain is built from TRBV7-2 and TRBJ2-7, with D perhaps TRBD1 (5 bases). The CDR3 spans 15 residues. Looked up from germline, CDR1 is SGHTA and CDR2 is FQGNSA. Between the trimmed V and J ends, which lost 1 base and 2 bases, there was a span of 12 bases. CDR3 DNA sequence: TGTGCCAGCAGCTTAGAGGGGCAACGGCCCTACGAGCAGTACTTC. Protein sequence: CASSLEGQRPYEQYF.

The gene calls are TRBV5-5 and TRBJ2-6; the D is unclear. Trimming took 3 bases from V and 4 from J, leaving 11 bases between them. CDR3 length: 15 residues. The germline V gene has CDR1 SGHKS and CDR2 YYEKEE (reference sequence). CDR3 in DNA: TGTGCCAGCAGCTATACCCGTGGGGGGGCCAACGTCCTGACTTTC. Protein product: CASSYTRGGANVLTF.

This clonotype appeared many times. The chain carries TRBV28 and TRBJ2-5; D is unclear. V lost 3 bases, J lost 5 bases, and 7 bases lay in between. The CDR3 runs to 12 residues. The V gene's germline CDR1 is MDHEN and CDR2 SYDVKM. The CDR3 is CASSFLIETQYF. CDR3 in DNA: TGTGCCAGCAGTTTTCTCATTGAGACCCAGTACTTC.

A few counts support this clonotype. V is TRBV20-1 and J is TRBJ1-5; TRBD1 matches at 9 bases. Looked up from germline, CDR1 is DFQATT and CDR2 is SNEGSKA (reference sequence). The V gene end was trimmed by 0 bases and the J gene end by 7 bases; junction bases not matched to a gene: 7. This CDR3 has 15 residues. The CDR3 DNA reads TGCAGTGCTAGAGAAACAGGGACAGGGCGGCAGCCCCAGCATTTT. This sequence encodes CSARETGTGRQPQHF.

A remark on this clonotype: This sequence may be a read error, since a much larger clone differs from it by one base. The chain recombines TRBV4-1 with TRBJ2-7; 8 nucleotides match TRBD2. Looked up from germline, CDR1 is MGHRA and CDR2 is YSYEKL. The CDR3 runs to 16 residues. J lost 1 base, V lost 4 bases, and 9 bases had no gene match. CDR3 sequence: CASSRGGLVRSYEQYF. CDR3 bases: TGCGCCAGCAGCCGGGGGGGACTAGTGCGTTCCTACGAGCAGTACTTC.

In its sample, this clonotype was seen many times. CDR3 loop: CASSLFGGPNTDTQYF. The CDR3 nucleotides are TGTGCCAGCAGCTTATTTGGGGGCCCGAACACAGATACGCAGTATTTT. J is TRBJ2-3 and V is TRBV7-2; tentative D call: TRBD1 (6 bases). V lost 2 bases to trimming and J lost 2 bases, with 14 bases between them. The CDR3 is made up of 16 amino acids. Germline-derived CDR1 and CDR2 are SGHTA and FQGNSA.

The chain employs TRBV28 and TRBJ2-1, with unresolved D. The CDR3 sequence is 12 residues long. Trimming stripped 6 bases from V and 7 bases from J, with 10 bases between. Looked up from germline, CDR1 is MDHEN and CDR2 is SYDVKM. The CDR3, as DNA: TGTGCCAGCAGGATATCGAGAAATGAGCAGTTCTTC. This gives the protein CASRISRNEQFF.

The chain uses TRBV11-2 and TRBJ1-5; D uncertain. The germline V gene encodes CDR1 SGHAT and CDR2 FQNNGV. V was trimmed by 0 bases and J by 4 bases, leaving 10 bases between them. This CDR3 region has 15 residues. The CDR3 sequence is CASSLEGRPNQPQHF. The CDR3 nucleotides read TGTGCCAGCAGCTTAGAAGGGAGGCCGAATCAGCCCCAGCATTTT.

In this sample, this clonotype turned up a few times. The CDR3 DNA sequence: TGCGCCAGCAGCTTGGGCGACAGGGATCGGGGTAAACTGTTTTTT. Protein product: CASSLGDRDRGKLFF. The chain carries TRBV5-1 and TRBJ1-4, with 7 bases fitting TRBD1. The junction had 10 bases not matched to a gene; V was cut back by 0 bases and J by 11 bases. The CDR3 is 15 amino acids. Germline V gene lookup returns CDR1 SGHRS and CDR2 YFSETQ.

Notes on this clonotype: This could be a read error, since a much larger clone is one nucleotide away. The V gene is TRBV7-2, the J gene TRBJ1-1; D is perhaps TRBD1 (5 bases). CDR1 is SGHTA, CDR2 FQGNSA, per germline. V lost 5 bases, J lost 6 bases, and 13 bases lay in between. This CDR3 has 13 amino acids. The DNA for the CDR3 is TGTGCCAGCAGCCCCCGTGTGGGGGCTGAAGCTTTCTTT. Its translation: CASSPRVGAEAFF.

The V and J genes are TRBV5-1 and TRBJ2-2; no reliable D call. From germline, CDR1 is SGHRS and CDR2 YFSETQ. CDR3 length: 14 residues. Trimming took off 3 bases at V and 4 bases at J, with 10 bases between the two ends. DNA of the CDR3: TGCGCCAGCAGCTCGAAAACATCCACCGGGGAGCTGTTTTTT. Amino acid sequence: CASSSKTSTGELFF.

This clonotype was observed a few times. The rearrangement links TRBV7-2 to TRBJ2-2; D remains ambiguous. The CDR3 length is 14 residues. The V end was cut by 7 bases, the J end by 8 bases, with 17 bases between. Germline V CDR1 and CDR2: SGHTA, FQGNSA. CDR3 coding DNA: TGTGCCAGCAAAAGTCCCAAATCAACGGGGGAGCTGTTTTTT. It is translated as CASKSPKSTGELFF.

The genes are TRBV3-1 and TRBJ2-4; D is undetermined. The CDR3 is 17 amino acids. V was trimmed by 2 bases and J by 0 bases, leaving 14 bases between them. Germline V gene data show CDR1 as LGHDT and CDR2 as YNNKEL (reference sequence). CDR3 protein: CASSQKFRGLAKNIQYF. The DNA for the CDR3 is TGTGCCAGCAGCCAAAAGTTCAGAGGATTAGCCAAAAACATTCAGTACTTC.

With regard to this clonotype: A single base separates this from a much larger clone, so it may be a read error. The chain joins TRBV7-2 to TRBJ2-1, with unresolved D. This CDR3 is built from 16 residues. Looked up from germline, CDR1 is SGHTA and CDR2 is FQGNSA. The CDR3 region has the DNA TGTGTCAGCAGCTCAGGAACACCGAGCTCCTACAATGAGCAGTTCTTC. The encoded protein is CVSSSGTPSSYNEQFF.

This chain links TRBV7-2 with TRBJ2-5; 11 bases are shared with TRBD2. Germline-derived CDR1 and CDR2 are SGHTA and FQGNSA. This CDR3 spans 16 amino acids. Unmatched junction bases numbered 7, after V lost 5 bases and J lost 2 bases. CDR3 in DNA: TGTGCCAGCAGCCCCGTAGCGGGAGGGTTTCAAGAGACCCAGTACTTC. The encoded protein is CASSPVAGGFQETQYF.